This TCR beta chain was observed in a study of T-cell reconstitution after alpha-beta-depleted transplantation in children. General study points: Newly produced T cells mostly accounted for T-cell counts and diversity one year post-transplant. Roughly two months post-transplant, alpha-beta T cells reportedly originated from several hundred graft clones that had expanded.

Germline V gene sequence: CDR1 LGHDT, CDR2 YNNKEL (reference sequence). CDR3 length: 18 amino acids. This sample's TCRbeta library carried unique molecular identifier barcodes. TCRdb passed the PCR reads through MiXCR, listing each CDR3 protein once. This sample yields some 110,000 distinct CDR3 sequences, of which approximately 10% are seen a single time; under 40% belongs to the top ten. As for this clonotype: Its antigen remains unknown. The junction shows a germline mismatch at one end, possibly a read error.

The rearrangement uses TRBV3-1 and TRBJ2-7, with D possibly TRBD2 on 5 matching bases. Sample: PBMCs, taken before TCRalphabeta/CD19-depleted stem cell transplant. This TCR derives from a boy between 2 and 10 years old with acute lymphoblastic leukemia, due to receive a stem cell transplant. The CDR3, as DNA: TGTACCAGCAGTTTTGCGGATTTCGGCGGGCCGATCTCCTACGAGCAGTACTTC. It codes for CTSSFADFGGPISYEQYF.